This section outlines one T cell receptor (beta chain) sequence together with its context. Produced via immunoSEQ multiplex PCR; TCRdb's table is partial and in-frame only. The data show about 1.5 million clones, roughly 96% seen once. The data originate from a study of shared clonotypes between healthy human individuals. Study overall: CD8 memory received one plate per donor, CD8 naive two, CD4 memory three and CD4 naive three.

CDR3 size: 15 residues. CDR1 is SGHNT and CDR2 is YYREEE in the germline V gene (reference sequence). Between the trimmed V and J ends, which lost 4 bases and 2 bases, there was a span of 15 bases. This sequence joins TRBV5-4 and TRBJ1-2, with D unclear. Sequenced sample: naive CD4+ T cells sorted from blood. The subset here: CD45RA+ positively selected. This clonotype originated in a man under 40 in good health. The CDR3: CASSLPGAPNYGYTF. The CDR3 DNA follows: TGTGCCAGCAGCCTGCCGGGAGCCCCAAACTATGGCTACACCTTC.